This T cell receptor beta chain was sequenced during a study of cytotoxic CD8 clonotypes in ibrutinib-treated CLL. Study-wide context: After a median roughly 12 months on treatment (6 to 36), response samples were drawn. Study findings and constraints: Ibrutinib response saw clonality rise, and progression saw it return toward baseline.

Using immunoSEQ multiplex PCR, the repertoire was profiled, and TCRdb retains in-frame clones only, with some absent. The sample carries approximately 100,000 clones, 50% to 65% recorded once. This clone has just a few counts. Its antigen is not known. The ends were cut back, 6 bases at V and 1 base at J, with 12 bases in the middle. The germline V gene encodes CDR1 MDHEN and CDR2 SYDVKM. CDR3 length: 14 residues. PBMCs were cryopreserved, and roughly 1.9 micrograms of genomic DNA from them went into TCR beta libraries. The chain employs TRBV28 and TRBJ1-1; tentative D call: TRBD1 (5 bases). The sequence came from a human donor with chronic lymphocytic leukemia. Material: PBMCs, obtained after 24 months of ibrutinib treatment. CDR3 DNA sequence: TGTGCCAGCAGGCCGGTGGGGCAGAACACTGAAGCTTTCTTT. Translated: CASRPVGQNTEAFF.